This paragraph reports one TCR beta chain. The CDR3 is 14 residues long. The V gene lost 3 bases and the J gene lost 4 bases, with 12 bases spanning the gap. CDR1 and CDR2 (germline): SGHTA, FQGNSA. Method: immunoSEQ multiplex PCR; TCRdb's copy keeps in-frame clones and lacks some. In the table there are roughly 80,000 clones, 90% to 95% of which are singletons. This specimen belongs to a study of T cell changes during pregnancy in multiple sclerosis. The sequencing used peripheral blood, collected before pregnancy. This sequence joins TRBV7-2 and TRBJ1-2, with D perhaps TRBD1 (6 bases). The TCR was taken from a female donor with multiple sclerosis, enrolled in a pregnancy study. In DNA form, the CDR3 reads TGTGCCAGCAGCTTCAACAGGGTAGTCTATGGCTACACCTTC. Protein: CASSFNRVVYGYTF.